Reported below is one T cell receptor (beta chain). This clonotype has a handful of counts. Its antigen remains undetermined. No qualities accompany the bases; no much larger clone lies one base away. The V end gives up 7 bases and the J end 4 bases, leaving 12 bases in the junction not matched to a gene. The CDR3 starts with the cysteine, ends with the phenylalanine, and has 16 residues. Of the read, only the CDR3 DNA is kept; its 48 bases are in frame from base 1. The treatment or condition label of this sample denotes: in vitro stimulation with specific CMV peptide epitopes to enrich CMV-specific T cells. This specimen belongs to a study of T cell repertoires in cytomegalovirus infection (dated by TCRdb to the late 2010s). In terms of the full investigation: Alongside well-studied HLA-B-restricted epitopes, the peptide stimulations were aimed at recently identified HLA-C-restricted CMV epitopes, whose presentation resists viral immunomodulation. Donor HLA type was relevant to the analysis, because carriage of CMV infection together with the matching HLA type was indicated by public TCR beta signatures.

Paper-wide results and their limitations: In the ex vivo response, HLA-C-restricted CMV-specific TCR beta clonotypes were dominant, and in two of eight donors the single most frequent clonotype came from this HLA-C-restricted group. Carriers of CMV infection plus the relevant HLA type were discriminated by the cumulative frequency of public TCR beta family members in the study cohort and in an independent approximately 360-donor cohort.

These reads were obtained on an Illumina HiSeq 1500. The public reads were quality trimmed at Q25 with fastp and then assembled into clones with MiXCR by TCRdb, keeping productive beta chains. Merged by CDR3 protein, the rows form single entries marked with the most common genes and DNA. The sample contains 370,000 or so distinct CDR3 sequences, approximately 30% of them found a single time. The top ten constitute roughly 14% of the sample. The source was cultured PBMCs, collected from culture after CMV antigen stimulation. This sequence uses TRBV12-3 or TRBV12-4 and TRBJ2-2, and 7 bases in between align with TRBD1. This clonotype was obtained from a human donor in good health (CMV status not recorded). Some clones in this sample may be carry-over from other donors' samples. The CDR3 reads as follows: CASTNQREGATGELFF. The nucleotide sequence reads TGTGCCAGCACCAACCAGCGAGAGGGGGCCACCGGGGAGCTGTTTTTT.